This T cell receptor beta chain appears in the sequencing data of a study of identical twins. Looked up from germline, CDR1 is SGHRS and CDR2 is YFSETQ. This CDR3 is built from 14 residues. The V end was cut by 3 bases, the J end by 7 bases, with 16 bases between. TCRdb re-derived calls from the 5' RACE reads in MiXCR, one entry per CDR3 protein. In the table there are 1.5 million to 2 million distinct CDR3 sequences, about 31% of which are singletons. The specimen sequenced was cord blood. The chain carries TRBV5-1 and TRBJ1-2, with D perhaps TRBD1 (6 bases). This TCR was sampled from a newborn girl in good health. The CDR3 sequence is CASSSQDSLGGYTF. The CDR3 DNA follows: TGCGCCAGCAGCTCTCAGGACAGTTTGGGTGGCTACACCTTC.